Below are 21 T cell receptor beta chains sequenced from a single sample in a study of T-cell memory formation after mild COVID-19. TCRdb re-called the 5' RACE reads with MiXCR, one entry per CDR3 protein. The table lists 200,000 to 300,000 distinct CDR3 sequences, roughly 15% of them singletons. The sample was PBMCs or a T cell subset sorted from them (not recorded which). The origin of the receptors is an adult woman who had mild COVID-19 (a few samples of this study predate the infection). Cell type and time point are not known.

The gene calls are TRBV29-1 and TRBJ2-7, with 8 bases matching TRBD2. The J segment lost 10 bases and the V segment lost 2 bases, leaving 10 bases of the junction unmatched. CDR1 is SQVTM and CDR2 is ANQGSEA in the germline V gene. This CDR3 has 13 residues. The CDR3 spells CSVETSGGGRQYF. CDR3 nucleotide sequence: TGCAGCGTTGAAACTAGCGGAGGTGGGCGTCAGTACTTC.

This clonotype was found a few times. The J gene is TRBJ1-5, the V gene TRBV7-2; D is perhaps TRBD1 (6 bases). This CDR3 contains 19 residues. V shed 5 bases and J shed 0 bases, with 23 bases lying between them. Germline loops: CDR1 SGHTA, CDR2 FQGNSA. This CDR3 reads CASSLLPGQLRRSNQPQHF. In DNA, the CDR3 is TGTGCCAGCAGCCTCCTTCCGGGACAACTAAGGCGTAGCAATCAGCCCCAGCATTTT.

The J gene is TRBJ2-7, the V gene TRBV5-4, with TRBD2 identical over 8 bases. Germline values: CDR1 SGHNT, CDR2 YYREEE (reference sequence). The CDR3 covers 17 residues. After removal of 0 bases from V and 7 bases from J, the junction contained 15 bases not matched to a gene. The CDR3 sequence: CASSLVGSAGGGPEQYF. DNA for the CDR3: TGTGCCAGCAGCTTGGTTGGTAGTGCGGGAGGAGGGCCTGAGCAGTACTTC.

This clonotype has a handful of counts. This sequence joins TRBV7-9 and TRBJ1-2; 7 bases line up with TRBD1. The CDR3 has 14 residues. Germline V lookup: CDR1 SEHNR, CDR2 FQNEAQ (reference sequence). V trimming: 3 bases; J trimming: 6 bases; junction bases outside the gene matches: 7. CDR3 DNA: TGTGCCAGCAGCTTCCGGGGAGGGGGCGATGGCTACACCTTC. Amino acids: CASSFRGGGDGYTF.

This rearrangement joins TRBV12-3 or TRBV12-4 to TRBJ2-5, with a weak D call TRBD2 (5 bases). V was trimmed by 5 bases and J by 1 base, leaving 14 bases between them. The CDR3 loop spans 15 amino acids. CDR3 protein: CASSPTRGAQETQYF. The CDR3 DNA is TGTGCCAGCAGTCCGACCCGGGGTGCCCAAGAGACCCAGTACTTC.

The rearrangement joins TRBV19 to TRBJ1-6; D is possibly TRBD1 (5 bases). V shed 3 bases and J shed 5 bases, with 14 bases lying between them. This CDR3 is built from 16 residues. Germline CDR1 LNHDA, CDR2 SQIVND (reference sequence). CDR3 region: CASSMSRAANNSPLHF. DNA of the CDR3: TGTGCCAGTAGTATGTCCAGGGCCGCCAATAATTCACCCCTCCACTTT.

The rearrangement joins TRBV7-6 to TRBJ2-1, with 8 bases lining up with TRBD2. Germline CDR1 reads SGHVS; CDR2 reads FNYEAQ. J was trimmed by 4 bases and V by 5 bases; bases with no gene match: 13. The CDR3 loop spans 17 amino acids. CDR3: CASSAGGFRAYYNEQFF. CDR3 bases: TGTGCCAGCAGCGCGGGGGGCTTCAGGGCCTATTACAATGAGCAGTTCTTC.

This clonotype was seen a few times. The chain carries TRBV6-2 or TRBV6-3 and TRBJ2-7; 15 bases map to TRBD2. Germline trimming cut 4 bases from V and 2 bases from J; bases unmatched to any gene: 6. CDR1 MNHEY and CDR2 SVGEGT come from the germline V gene. The CDR3 has 17 residues. CDR3 residues: CASSFQRTSGRAYEQYF. The CDR3 DNA reads TGTGCCAGCAGTTTTCAAAGGACTAGCGGGAGGGCCTACGAGCAGTACTTC.

This clonotype has only a few counts. J is TRBJ1-3 and V is TRBV12-3 or TRBV12-4, with 9 bases identical to TRBD1. Trimming took 5 bases from V and 4 from J; bases not matched to a gene: 6. The CDR3 contains 15 residues. CDR3 DNA sequence: TGTGCCAGCAGTCTACGGACAGGGGCAGGAAACACCATATATTTT. It specifies CASSLRTGAGNTIYF.

The chain couples TRBV20-1 to TRBJ2-1; D gene unclear. Trimming stripped 6 bases from V and 0 bases from J, with 18 bases between. The germline gives CDR1 DFQATT, CDR2 SNEGSKA (reference sequence). CDR3 size: 16 residues. The CDR3 is CSALRAFSSSYNEQFF. Here the CDR3 DNA reads TGCAGTGCCCTCCGGGCTTTCTCGAGCTCCTACAATGAGCAGTTCTTC.

A few counts support this clonotype. The chain employs TRBV10-3 and TRBJ1-2; D unresolved. Germline CDR1 reads ENHRY; CDR2 reads SYGVKD. Trimming took 9 bases from V and 7 from J, leaving 12 bases between them. This CDR3 comprises 11 residues. CDR3 loop: CAIGRTGGYTF. DNA for the CDR3: TGTGCCATAGGGCGTACTGGTGGCTACACCTTC.

The V gene is TRBV4-2, the J gene TRBJ2-1; 11 positions agree with TRBD2. The CDR3 sequence is 16 residues long. In germline, CDR1 is LGHNA, CDR2 YNFKEQ. Trimming cost V 6 bases and J 3 bases; bases outside gene matches: 7. The CDR3 coding sequence is TGTGCCAGCAGGGACAGACTAGCGGGGCACTACAATGAGCAGTTCTTC. This gives the protein CASRDRLAGHYNEQFF.

This clonotype has ten or more counts. This chain joins TRBV11-2 and TRBJ2-5; 11 nucleotides align to TRBD2. There are 16 residues in the CDR3. The V and J ends lost 5 bases and 4 bases, in that order; junction bases with no gene match: 9. Looked up from germline, CDR1 is SGHAT and CDR2 is FQNNGV. The CDR3 protein is CASSTTSGSSGETQYF. The DNA of the CDR3 is TGTGCCAGCAGCACAACTAGCGGGAGTAGTGGAGAGACCCAGTACTTC.

The chain employs TRBV20-1 and TRBJ2-3; 7 bases fit TRBD2. Germline CDR1 and CDR2: DFQATT and SNEGSKA (reference sequence). V shed 5 bases, J shed 1 base, and the junction held 9 bases outside the gene matches. The CDR3 consists of 15 residues. CDR3 amino acids: CSARTGTTRTDTQYF. CDR3 nucleotides: TGCAGTGCTCGAACCGGGACTACCCGCACAGATACGCAGTATTTT.

The chain has TRBV7-3 and TRBJ2-3; 10 positions agree with TRBD2. Per germline, CDR1 SGHTA and CDR2 FQGTGA. The V and J ends lost 2 bases and 2 bases, in that order; junction bases with no gene match: 4. The CDR3 has 16 amino acids. The CDR3 DNA is TGTGCCAGCAGCTTACAAGCGGGGGGGCTCACAGATACGCAGTATTTT. Protein: CASSLQAGGLTDTQYF.

This chain links TRBV7-9 with TRBJ1-1; D gene uncertain. The CDR3 is 15 amino acids. Germline CDR1 is SEHNR and CDR2 is FQNEAQ (reference sequence). Trimming took off 4 bases at V and 1 base at J, with 13 bases between the two ends. In DNA, the CDR3 is TGTGCCAGCAGCTCTCGAGTAGGAGGGAACACTGAAGCTTTCTTT. Its translation: CASSSRVGGNTEAFF.

This clonotype was counted between two and nine times. The CDR3 loop is CASQLAGGSRQFF. As DNA, the CDR3 is TGTGCCAGCCAACTAGCGGGAGGATCGCGGCAGTTCTTC. The chain couples TRBV25-1 to TRBJ2-1; 12 bases agree with TRBD2. Germline V gene sequence: CDR1 MGHDK, CDR2 SYGVNS. This CDR3 contains 13 residues. With V trimmed by 8 bases and J by 12 bases, 8 bases remained unmatched.

The chain is built from TRBV18 and TRBJ2-3, with 7 bases lining up with TRBD1. Germline CDR1 and CDR2: KGHSH and LQKENI. This CDR3 is built from 15 residues. V was clipped by 3 bases and J by 2 bases; unmatched bases: 5. CDR3 sequence reads: CASSPGQAFTDTQYF. DNA of the CDR3: TGTGCCAGCTCACCTGGACAGGCATTCACAGATACGCAGTATTTT.

The chain combines TRBV5-6 with TRBJ2-7; 9 bases align to TRBD1. In germline, CDR1 is SGHDT, CDR2 YYEEEE. Trimming at V came to 4 bases and at J to 2 bases, leaving 7 bases not matched to a gene. The length of the CDR3 is 15 residues. CDR3 nucleotide sequence: TGTGCCAGCAGCGCCCACCGGACAGGGGCCTACGAGCAGTACTTC. It is translated as CASSAHRTGAYEQYF.

V gene TRBV11-2 combines with J gene TRBJ2-7; 8 bases map to TRBD1. In germline, CDR1 is SGHAT, CDR2 FQNNGV. The CDR3 loop spans 16 amino acids. V lost 3 bases and J lost 3; bases outside the gene matches: 10. DNA for the CDR3: TGTGCCAGCAGCTTCCCGGGCAGGGGGCGAGTCTACGAGCAGTACTTC. Translated: CASSFPGRGRVYEQYF. Drawing the rest from reference TRBV11-2 and TRBJ2-7, the complete variable domain is EAGVAQSPRYKIIEKRQSVAFWCNPISGHATLYWYQQILGQGPKLLIQFQNNGVVDDSQLPKDRFSAERLKGVDSTLKIQPAKLEDSAVYLCASSFPGRGRVYEQYFGPGTRLTVT.

The table lists this clonotype with a few counts. V gene TRBV7-6 combines with J gene TRBJ2-7; 7 bases match TRBD1. The CDR3 is made up of 14 amino acids. Germline CDR1 SGHVS, CDR2 FNYEAQ. V dropped 5 bases and J dropped 2; count of bases not matched to a gene: 6. The CDR3 here is CASSHPDRTYEQYF. As DNA, the CDR3 is TGTGCCAGCAGCCATCCGGACAGGACCTACGAGCAGTACTTC.